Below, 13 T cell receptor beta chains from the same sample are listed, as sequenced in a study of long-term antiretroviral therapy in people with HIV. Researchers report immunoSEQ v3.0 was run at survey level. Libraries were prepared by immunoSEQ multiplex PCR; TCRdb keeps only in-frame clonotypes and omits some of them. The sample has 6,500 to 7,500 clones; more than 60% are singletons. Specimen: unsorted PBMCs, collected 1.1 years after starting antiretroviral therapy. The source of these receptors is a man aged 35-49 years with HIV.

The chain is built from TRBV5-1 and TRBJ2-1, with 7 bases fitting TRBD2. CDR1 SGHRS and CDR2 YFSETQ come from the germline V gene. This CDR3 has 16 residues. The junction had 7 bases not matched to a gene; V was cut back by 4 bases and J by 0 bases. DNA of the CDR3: TGCGCCAGCAGCCCGGAAGCGGGGAGCTCCTACAATGAGCAGTTCTTC. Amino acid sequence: CASSPEAGSSYNEQFF.

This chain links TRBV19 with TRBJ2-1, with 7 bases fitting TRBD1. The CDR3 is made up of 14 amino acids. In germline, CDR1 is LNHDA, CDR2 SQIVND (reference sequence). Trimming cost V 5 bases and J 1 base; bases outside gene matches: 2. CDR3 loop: CASSSTGSYNEQFF. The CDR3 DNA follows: TGTGCCAGTAGTTCGACAGGGTCCTACAATGAGCAGTTCTTC.

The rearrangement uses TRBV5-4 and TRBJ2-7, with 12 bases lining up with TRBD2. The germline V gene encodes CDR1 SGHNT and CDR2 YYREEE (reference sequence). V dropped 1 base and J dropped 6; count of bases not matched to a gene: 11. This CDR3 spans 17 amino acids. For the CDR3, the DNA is TGTGCCAGCAGCTTGAAAGGGGCTAGCGGGGGGGCCTCCGAGCAGTACTTC. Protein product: CASSLKGASGGASEQYF.

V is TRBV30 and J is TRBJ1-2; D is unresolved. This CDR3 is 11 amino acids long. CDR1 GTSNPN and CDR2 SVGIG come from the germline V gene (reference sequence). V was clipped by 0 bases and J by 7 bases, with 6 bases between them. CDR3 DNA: TGTGCCTGGAGTGTGAACGGTGGCTACACCTTC. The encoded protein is CAWSVNGGYTF. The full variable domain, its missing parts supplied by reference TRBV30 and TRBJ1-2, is SQTIHQWPATLVQPVGSPLSLECTVEGTSNPNLYWYRQAAGRGLQLLFYSVGIGQISSEVPQNLSASRPQDRQFILSSKKLLLSDSGFYLCAWSVNGGYTFGSGTRLTVV.

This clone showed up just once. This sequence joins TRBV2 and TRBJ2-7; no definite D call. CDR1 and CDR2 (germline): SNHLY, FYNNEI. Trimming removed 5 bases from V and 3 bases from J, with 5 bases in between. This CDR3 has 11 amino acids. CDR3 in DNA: TGTGCCAGCAGTTATATCTACGAGCAGTACTTC. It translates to CASSYIYEQYF.

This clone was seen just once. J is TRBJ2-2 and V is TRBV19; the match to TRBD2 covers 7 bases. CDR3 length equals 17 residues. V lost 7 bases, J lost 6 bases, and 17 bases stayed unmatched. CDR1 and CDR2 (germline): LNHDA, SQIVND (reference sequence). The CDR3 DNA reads TGTGCCAGTACCTCCCAGCTCCTGGGGGGAGGGGCCGGGGAGCTGTTTTTT. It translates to CASTSQLLGGGAGELFF.

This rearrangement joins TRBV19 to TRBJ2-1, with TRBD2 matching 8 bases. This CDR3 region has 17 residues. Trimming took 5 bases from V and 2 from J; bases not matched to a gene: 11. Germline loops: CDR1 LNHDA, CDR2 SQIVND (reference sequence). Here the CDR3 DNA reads TGTGCCAGTAGTTCCTCGTTGAGCGGGGGAGCCTACAATGAGCAGTTCTTC. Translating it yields CASSSSLSGGAYNEQFF.

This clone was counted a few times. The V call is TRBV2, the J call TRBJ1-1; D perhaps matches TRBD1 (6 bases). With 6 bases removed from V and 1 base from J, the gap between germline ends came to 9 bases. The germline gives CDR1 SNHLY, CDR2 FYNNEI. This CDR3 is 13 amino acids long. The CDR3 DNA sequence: TGTGCCAGCAGGGTGGGACAGAACACTGAAGCTTTCTTT. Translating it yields CASRVGQNTEAFF.

The CDR3 DNA follows: TGTGCCAGTAGTGCCCTACAGGTTAACTATGGCTACACCTTC. Amino acid sequence: CASSALQVNYGYTF. The chain joins TRBV19 to TRBJ1-2, with D tentatively TRBD1 (5 bases). The germline CDR1 and CDR2 sequences are LNHDA and SQIVND (reference sequence). The V end was cut by 5 bases, the J end by 1 base, with 11 bases between. The CDR3 has 14 amino acids.

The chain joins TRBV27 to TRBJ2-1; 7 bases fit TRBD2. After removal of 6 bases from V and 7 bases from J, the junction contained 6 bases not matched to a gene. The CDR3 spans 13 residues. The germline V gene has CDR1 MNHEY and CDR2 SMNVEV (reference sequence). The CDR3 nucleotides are TGTGCCAGCAGGGGGAGGGTTGGGAATGAGCAGTTCTTC. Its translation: CASRGRVGNEQFF.

CDR3 sequence reads: CATSSSGDMLNTEAFF. In DNA, the CDR3 is TGTGCCACCAGCAGCTCAGGGGATATGCTTAACACTGAAGCTTTCTTT. This chain joins TRBV15 and TRBJ1-1; D possibly corresponds to TRBD1 (6 bases). The CDR3 length is 16 residues. Trimming removed 3 bases at V and 2 bases at J, with 16 bases between. CDR1 LNHNV and CDR2 YYDKDF come from the germline V gene (reference sequence).

CDR3 residues: CASSLTDTGELFF. The CDR3, as DNA: TGTGCCAGCAGCTTAACGGACACCGGGGAGCTGTTTTTT. The chain couples TRBV5-4 to TRBJ2-2; D not certain. V was trimmed by 2 bases and J by 3 bases, leaving 5 bases between them. This CDR3 has 13 residues. The germline V gene encodes CDR1 SGHNT and CDR2 YYREEE (reference sequence).

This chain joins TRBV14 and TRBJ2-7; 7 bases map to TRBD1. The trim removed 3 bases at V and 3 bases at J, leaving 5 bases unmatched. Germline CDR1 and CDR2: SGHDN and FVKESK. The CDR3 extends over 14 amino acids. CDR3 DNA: TGTGCCAGCAGCCAGACAGGGCCGAGCTACGAGCAGTACTTC. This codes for CASSQTGPSYEQYF.